Sequencing of this T cell receptor (beta chain) was carried out in a study of blood T cell repertoires in COVID-19. Turning to the study itself: The study drew acute and convalescent COVID-19 samples from the United States, Italy and Spain. PBMCs, B-cell-depleted T cells, or T cells provided the cDNA or gDNA that made up the material.

The CDR3 covers 15 residues. Germline-derived CDR1 and CDR2 are SGHTA and FQGNSA. The ends lost 4 bases at V and 6 bases at J; junction bases unmatched: 6. In the study's own analysis: Amplification of reference gene primers provided the estimated nucleated cell counts. Sequencing used immunoSEQ multiplex PCR; TCRdb keeps in-frame clones, though not all of them. V and J calls and clone size are copied from that table; D and trimming were computed from the DNA. The sample records 120,000 or so clones, 69% being singletons. The sequenced material came from peripheral blood. This chain links TRBV7-2 with TRBJ2-1; TRBD1 matches 10 bases. This sequence was found in a woman aged 70-85 years with acute or convalescent COVID-19. The CDR3 region has the DNA TGTGCCAGCAGCTGGGGACAGGGGCGGATCAATGAGCAGTTCTTC. Encoded protein: CASSWGQGRINEQFF.